The following is a T cell receptor (beta chain) sequence with its context. This entry is derived from a study of technical replicates of blood from a handful of donors. The CDR3 spans 14 residues. V dropped 5 bases and J dropped 4; count of bases not matched to a gene: 6. The V gene's germline CDR1 is MNHEY and CDR2 SVGAGI. Generated by immunoSEQ multiplex PCR, the TCRdb table keeps only in-frame clones and is missing some. Of 65,000 to 85,000 clones listed, around 94% are singletons. Specimen: T cells isolated from PBMCs. This sequence originates from a human donor in good health. The V and J genes are TRBV6-5 and TRBJ1-2; 8 bases agree with TRBD1. Here the CDR3 DNA reads TGTGCCAGCAGTCCGACAGGGGATACCTATGGCTACACCTTC. Translation: CASSPTGDTYGYTF.